Shown below are 10 T cell receptor beta chains from a single sample sequenced in a study of OX40 agonist ivuxolimab in advanced cancers. The library was built by means of the immunoSEQ multiplex PCR assay. The immuneACCESS repertoire file appears here via TCRdb, limited to in-frame rearrangements. These files lack a portion of the clones; in checked studies, under half of the deficit traces to unresolved V genes, and the cause of the others is not known. The sample profile shows approximately 97,000 clones; about 90% of them were found once. The ten largest clonotypes hold roughly 5.5% of the sample. Sequencing used CD4+ or CD8+ T cells sorted from blood, obtained in a trial of the OX40 agonist ivuxolimab. These receptors originate from an adult with an advanced solid tumor such as melanoma, head and neck, liver or kidney cancer.

The V gene is TRBV5-1, the J gene TRBJ2-5; the match to TRBD1 covers 9 bases. The V and J ends lost 4 bases and 11 bases, in that order; junction bases with no gene match: 9. The CDR3 is made up of 13 amino acids. Germline-derived CDR1 and CDR2 are SGHRS and YFSETQ. The CDR3 DNA reads as TGCGCCAGCAGCCTATGGACAGGGGTTGAGCAGTACTTC. Amino acids: CASSLWTGVEQYF.

The chain has TRBV9 and TRBJ1-1, with no clear D. Germline V CDR1 and CDR2: SGDLS, YYNGEE. This CDR3 has 14 residues. Trimming cost V 4 bases and J 1 base, with 11 bases left between them. The CDR3 sequence is CASSFSLRNTEAFF. The CDR3 region has the DNA TGTGCCAGCAGCTTCAGCCTAAGGAACACTGAAGCTTTCTTT. The complete variable domain, with remaining parts taken from reference TRBV9 and TRBJ1-1, reads DSGVTQTPKHLITATGQRVTLRCSPRSGDLSVYWYQQSLDQGLQFLIQYYNGEERAKGNILERFSAQQFPDLHSELNLSSLELGDSALYFCASSFSLRNTEAFFGQGTRLTVV.

The chain is built from TRBV5-6 and TRBJ2-4, with D tentatively TRBD1 (6 bases). Trimming removed 4 bases from V and 0 bases from J, with 8 bases in between. The CDR3 totals 14 residues. In germline, CDR1 is SGHDT, CDR2 YYEEEE. CDR3 sequence reads: CASSKQGAKNIQYF. The CDR3, as DNA: TGTGCCAGCAGCAAACAGGGAGCCAAAAACATTCAGTACTTC.

This clone was picked up one time. The chain links TRBV6-5 to TRBJ2-7; possible D gene TRBD2, 6 bases. Germline assignment: CDR1 MNHEY and CDR2 SVGAGI. This CDR3 contains 14 residues. V lost 6 bases to trimming and J lost 1 base, with 13 bases between them. The CDR3 reads CASRWGTASYEQYF. The CDR3 bases are TGTGCCAGCAGGTGGGGGACTGCTTCCTACGAGCAGTACTTC.

J is TRBJ2-1 and V is TRBV7-8; TRBD2 matches at 11 bases. CDR3 length: 18 amino acids. Trimming at V came to 3 bases and at J to 1 base, leaving 8 bases not matched to a gene. Germline V gene data show CDR1 as SGHVS and CDR2 as FQNEAQ. CDR3 amino acids: CASSFLSGGATSYNEQFF. CDR3 bases: TGTGCCAGCAGCTTCCTTAGCGGGGGGGCCACGTCCTACAATGAGCAGTTCTTC.

CDR3 amino acids: CASSSRGTPTGTQYF. The CDR3, as DNA: TGTGCCAGCAGCTCAAGGGGGACCCCAACAGGGACCCAGTACTTC. This rearrangement joins TRBV7-9 to TRBJ2-5; possibly TRBD1 for D (6 bases). V dropped 4 bases and J dropped 7 bases, with 19 bases sitting between them. The CDR3 is 15 amino acids. From germline, CDR1 is SEHNR and CDR2 FQNEAQ (reference sequence).

This chain joins TRBV5-5 and TRBJ1-4; 7 positions agree with TRBD1. The CDR3 length is 14 residues. The germline V gene encodes CDR1 SGHKS and CDR2 YYEKEE (reference sequence). The junction had 6 bases not matched to a gene; V was cut back by 3 bases and J by 7 bases. CDR3 protein: CASSSTGTSEKLFF. The CDR3 DNA sequence: TGTGCCAGCAGCTCGACAGGGACCAGTGAAAAACTGTTTTTT.

This chain connects TRBV6-6 to TRBJ1-1; D gene ambiguous. V lost 6 bases, J lost 0 bases, and 8 bases lay in between. The germline gives CDR1 MNHNY, CDR2 SVGAGI (reference sequence). The CDR3 is made up of 13 amino acids. CDR3: CASSSTVNTEAFF. CDR3 nucleotide sequence: TGTGCCAGCAGCTCTACGGTGAACACTGAAGCTTTCTTT.

The J gene is TRBJ1-2, the V gene TRBV6-1, with TRBD1 identical over 8 bases. The CDR3 runs to 15 residues. Trimming took 6 bases from V and 6 from J; bases not matched to a gene: 12. In germline, CDR1 is MNHNS, CDR2 SASEGT. In nucleotides, the CDR3 is TGTGCCAGCAGCCACTTAGGACAGGGTGCAAATGGCTACACCTTC. Translated, it gives CASSHLGQGANGYTF.

This chain uses TRBV4-1 with TRBJ2-1; 7 nucleotides align to TRBD2. CDR3 length: 14 amino acids. CDR1 is MGHRA and CDR2 is YSYEKL in the germline V gene. With V trimmed by 6 bases and J by 8 bases, 10 bases remained unmatched. DNA of the CDR3: TGCGCCAGCAGTCCCGGGAGGACTATCTATGAGCAGTTCTTC. It yields the protein CASSPGRTIYEQFF.